The rows below give T cell receptor beta chains drawn from one sample of a study of a mutant IDH1 vaccine in newly diagnosed glioma. Clones were sequenced by immunoSEQ multiplex PCR, and TCRdb holds only the in-frame ones, with some missing. The table shows 90,000 to 95,000 clones, with 83% occurring only once. Specimen: PBMCs, collected from a glioma patient treated with radiotherapy, temozolomide or both. The receptors here all came from a woman in her forties or fifties with glioma. The CDR3 runs from the conserved cysteine through the conserved F or W. A D gene is named only where the DNA matches it firmly. The size of a clone is reported for some rows only, either as once, few or many, or as a class for expanded clones.

NA	NA	TRBV19	TRBJ1-2	CASRPQDRTIYGYTF	TGTGCCAGTAGACCCCAGGACAGAACAATTTATGGCTACACCTTC
TRBD1	NA	TRBV6-5	TRBJ1-2	CASSFGRDSYGYTF	TGTGCCAGCAGTTTCGGCCGGGACAGCTATGGCTACACCTTC
TRBD2	NA	TRBV29-1	TRBJ2-3	CSVEGSSGGALGTDTQYF	TGCAGCGTTGAAGGGAGTAGCGGGGGGGCCCTCGGCACAGATACGCAGTATTTT
TRBD2	NA	TRBV9	TRBJ2-5	CASSATSGGAVETQYF	TGTGCCAGCAGCGCGACTAGCGGGGGGGCCGTGGAGACCCAGTACTTC
TRBD1	few	TRBV11-2	TRBJ2-2	CASSLAGTGGTGELFF	TGTGCCAGCAGCTTAGCTGGGACAGGGGGCACCGGGGAGCTGTTTTTT
NA	NA	TRBV4-1	TRBJ1-4	CASSQTTGVNEKLFF	TGCGCCAGCAGCCAAACCACGGGGGTTAATGAAAAACTGTTTTTT
NA	NA	TRBV15	TRBJ1-2	CATSRGQNYGYTF	TGTGCCACCAGCAGAGGCCAGAACTATGGCTACACCTTC
TRBD2	NA	TRBV28	TRBJ2-7	CAARSIAGAEQYF	TGTGCAGCCAGGTCGATAGCGGGGGCCGAGCAGTACTTC
NA	NA	TRBV29-1	TRBJ1-2	CSVVPRLWADGYTF	TGCAGCGTTGTCCCGAGACTATGGGCCGATGGCTACACCTTC
NA	NA	TRBV5-1	TRBJ1-6	CASSPAGVQGSPLHF	TGCGCCAGCAGCCCGGCCGGGGTCCAGGGTTCACCCCTCCACTTT
NA	NA	TRBV25-1	TRBJ2-2	CASSELTDAGELFF	TGTGCCAGCAGTGAATTAACGGATGCCGGGGAGCTGTTTTTT
NA	NA	TRBV5-1	TRBJ2-7	CASSFAAFSYEQYF	TGCGCCAGCAGCTTCGCTGCTTTCTCCTACGAGCAGTACTTC
NA	NA	TRBV7-2	TRBJ1-2	CASSSQGNYGYTF	TGTGCCAGCAGCTCACAGGGTAACTATGGCTACACCTTC
NA	NA	TRBV27	TRBJ1-5	CASSFRQGHQPQHF	TGTGCCAGCAGTTTTAGGCAGGGCCATCAGCCCCAGCATTTT
NA	NA	TRBV7-7	TRBJ2-2	CASGFALGGGELFF	TGTGCCAGCGGGTTCGCCCTGGGCGGCGGGGAGCTGTTTTTT
NA	NA	TRBV7-2	TRBJ2-5	CASSSQETQYF	TGTGCCAGCAGCTCACAAGAGACCCAGTACTTC
NA	NA	TRBV6-6	TRBJ1-5	CASSYGTSDSNQPQHF	TGTGCCAGCAGTTACGGGACGTCCGATAGCAATCAGCCCCAGCATTTT
TRBD1	NA	TRBV6-1	TRBJ1-1	CASGQGLNTEAFF	TGTGCCAGCGGACAGGGGCTGAACACTGAAGCTTTCTTT
TRBD1	NA	TRBV10-3	TRBJ2-2	CAIRGQGGGELFF	TGTGCCATCAGGGGACAGGGTGGCGGGGAGCTGTTTTTT
NA	NA	TRBV9	TRBJ2-2	CASSVETGELFF	TGTGCCAGCAGCGTGGAGACCGGGGAGCTGTTTTTT
TRBD1	NA	TRBV7-2	TRBJ2-2	CASSRQGTNTGELFF	TGTGCCAGCAGCCGACAGGGAACGAACACCGGGGAGCTGTTTTTT
TRBD2	NA	TRBV27	TRBJ2-5	CASTRLAGEGWETQYF	TGTGCCAGCACCCGACTAGCGGGCGAAGGTTGGGAGACCCAGTACTTC
NA	NA	TRBV2	TRBJ2-3	CASSGVEDTQYF	TGTGCCAGCAGTGGAGTGGAAGATACGCAGTATTTT
TRBD2	NA	TRBV7-9	TRBJ2-1	CASCRGRGDEQFF	TGTGCCAGCTGCCGGGGGAGGGGCGATGAGCAGTTCTTC
NA	NA	TRBV5-1	TRBJ2-3	CASSSGTLSTDTQYF	TGCGCCAGCAGCTCCGGGACGTTGAGCACAGATACGCAGTATTTT
TRBD1	NA	TRBV29-1	TRBJ1-2	CSAPGQGAYGYTF	TGCAGCGCCCCGGGACAGGGCGCCTATGGCTACACCTTC
NA	few	TRBV5-1	TRBJ1-4	CASSAEGEKLFF	TGCGCCAGCAGCGCGGAGGGGGAAAAACTGTTTTTT
NA	few	TRBV7-9	TRBJ2-7	CASSLGAEQYF	TGTGCCAGCAGCTTAGGGGCTGAGCAGTACTTC
TRBD1	NA	TRBV14	TRBJ2-1	CASSPLVGQGWDEQFF	TGTGCCAGCAGCCCCCTGGTCGGACAGGGTTGGGATGAGCAGTTCTTC
NA	few	TRBV27	TRBJ1-5	CASSARSVFNQPQHF	TGTGCCAGCAGCGCCCGTTCGGTTTTCAATCAGCCCCAGCATTTT
TRBD1	NA	TRBV6-1	TRBJ2-6	CASSAPPGQGSPGANVLTF	TGTGCCAGCAGTGCTCCACCGGGACAGGGCTCTCCTGGGGCCAACGTCCTGACTTTC
NA	NA	TRBV7-9	TRBJ1-2	CASSLGTWWYGYTF	TGTGCCAGCAGCTTAGGGACTTGGTGGTATGGCTACACCTTC
NA	NA	TRBV2	TRBJ1-5	CASRPPNGNQPQHF	TGTGCCAGCAGGCCTCCCAATGGCAATCAGCCCCAGCATTTT
TRBD2	NA	TRBV19	TRBJ2-1	CAVGRAYNEQFF	TGTGCCGTGGGGAGGGCCTACAATGAGCAGTTCTTC
NA	NA	TRBV5-1	TRBJ1-3	CASSLDGSGNTIYF	TGCGCCAGCAGCTTGGATGGCTCTGGAAACACCATATATTTT
TRBD1	few	TRBV25-1	TRBJ2-7	CATGTGTLSSYEQYF	TGTGCCACCGGGACAGGGACTCTTAGCTCCTACGAGCAGTACTTC
NA	NA	TRBV5-1	TRBJ1-2	CASSLAGDYGYTF	TGCGCCAGCAGCTTGGCAGGGGACTATGGCTACACCTTC
TRBD2	few	TRBV6-1	TRBJ2-7	CASSILRRGSHEQYF	TGTGCCAGCAGCATTCTCAGGCGGGGGTCCCACGAGCAGTACTTC
TRBD1	NA	TRBV6-1	TRBJ2-7	CASLTSGQGANEQYF	TGTGCCAGCCTTACATCGGGACAGGGGGCCAACGAGCAGTACTTC
TRBD1	once	TRBV4-3	TRBJ1-1	CASSQVAGGTEAFF	TGCGCCAGCAGCCAAGTGGCAGGGGGTACTGAAGCTTTCTTT
NA	NA	TRBV6-5	TRBJ1-1	CASTPAGRGLTEAFF	TGTGCCAGCACCCCCGCAGGGAGAGGCCTCACTGAAGCTTTCTTT
NA	NA	TRBV4-3	TRBJ1-2	CASSVQEGGYTF	TGCGCCAGCAGCGTACAGGAGGGAGGCTACACCTTC
TRBD2	NA	TRBV6-4	TRBJ2-7	CASSVSSGGAYEQYF	TGTGCCAGCAGTGTCTCTAGCGGGGGGGCCTACGAGCAGTACTTC
NA	NA	TRBV19	TRBJ1-5	CASSPDRTQPQHF	TGTGCCAGTAGTCCAGACAGGACTCAGCCCCAGCATTTT
NA	NA	TRBV6-5	TRBJ1-5	CASSYGSNQPQHF	TGTGCCAGCAGTTATGGGAGCAATCAGCCCCAGCATTTT
NA	NA	TRBV7-9	TRBJ1-5	CASSSDSSNQPQHF	TGTGCCAGCAGCTCCGACAGTAGCAATCAGCCCCAGCATTTT
NA	NA	TRBV6-1	TRBJ1-2	CASRKQGNNYGYTF	TGTGCCAGCAGGAAACAGGGAAATAACTATGGCTACACCTTC
NA	NA	TRBV19	TRBJ1-1	CATSLLKQMNTEAFF	TGTGCCACCTCGCTACTCAAACAGATGAACACTGAAGCTTTCTTT
NA	NA	TRBV5-6	TRBJ2-7	CASSLARTSYEQYF	TGTGCCAGCAGCTTAGCCAGGACCTCCTACGAGCAGTACTTC
TRBD1	NA	TRBV7-2	TRBJ2-7	CASSLVRDRKKQYF	TGTGCCAGCAGCTTAGTTAGGGACAGAAAAAAGCAGTACTTC
NA	NA	TRBV5-1	TRBJ1-1	CASSPGTVNTEAFF	TGCGCCAGCAGCCCGGGGACGGTGAACACTGAAGCTTTCTTT
NA	NA	TRBV6-5	TRBJ1-2	CASSYGDPGRGGYTF	TGTGCCAGCAGTTACGGGGACCCCGGGAGGGGTGGCTACACCTTC
TRBD1	NA	TRBV6-6	TRBJ1-2	CASGQGYGYTF	TGTGCCAGCGGACAGGGCTATGGCTACACCTTC
NA	once	TRBV6-6	TRBJ2-1	CATDNGGHNEQFF	TGTGCCACTGACAACGGAGGACACAATGAGCAGTTCTTC
TRBD1	NA	TRBV6-1	TRBJ1-5	CASGWTGGGNQPQHF	TGTGCCAGCGGATGGACAGGGGGCGGCAATCAGCCCCAGCATTTT
NA	NA	TRBV19	TRBJ2-5	CASTIGTLDLETQYF	TGTGCCAGTACTATCGGGACTTTGGACCTGGAGACCCAGTACTTC
NA	NA	TRBV9	TRBJ2-3	CASSVAPRGTDTQYF	TGTGCCAGCAGCGTTGCGCCGAGGGGTACAGATACGCAGTATTTT